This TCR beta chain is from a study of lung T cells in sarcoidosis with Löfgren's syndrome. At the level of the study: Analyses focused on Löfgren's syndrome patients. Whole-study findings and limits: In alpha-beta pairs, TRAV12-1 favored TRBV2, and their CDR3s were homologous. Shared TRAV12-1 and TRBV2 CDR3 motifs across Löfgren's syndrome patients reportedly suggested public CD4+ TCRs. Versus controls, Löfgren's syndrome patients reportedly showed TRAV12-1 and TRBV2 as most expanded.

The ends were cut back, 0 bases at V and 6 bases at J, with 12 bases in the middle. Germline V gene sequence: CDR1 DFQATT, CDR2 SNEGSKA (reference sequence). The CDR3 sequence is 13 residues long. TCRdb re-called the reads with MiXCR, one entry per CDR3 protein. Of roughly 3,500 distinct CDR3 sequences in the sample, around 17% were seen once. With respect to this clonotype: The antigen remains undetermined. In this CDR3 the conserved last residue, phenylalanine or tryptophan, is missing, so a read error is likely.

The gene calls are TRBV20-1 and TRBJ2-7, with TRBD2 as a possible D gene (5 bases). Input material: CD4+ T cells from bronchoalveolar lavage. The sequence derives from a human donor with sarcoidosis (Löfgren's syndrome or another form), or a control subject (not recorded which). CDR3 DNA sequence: TGCAGTGCTAGAGAAAGACGGGGTGTCGAGCAGTACCTC. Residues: CSARERRGVEQYL.